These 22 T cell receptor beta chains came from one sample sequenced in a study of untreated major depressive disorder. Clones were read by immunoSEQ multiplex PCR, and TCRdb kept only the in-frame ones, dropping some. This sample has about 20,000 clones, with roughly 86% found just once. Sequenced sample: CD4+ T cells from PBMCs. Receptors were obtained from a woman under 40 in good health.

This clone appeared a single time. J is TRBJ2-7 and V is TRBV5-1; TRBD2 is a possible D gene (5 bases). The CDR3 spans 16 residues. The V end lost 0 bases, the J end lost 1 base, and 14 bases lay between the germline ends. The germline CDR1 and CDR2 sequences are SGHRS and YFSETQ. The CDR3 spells CASSLGFGSQSYEQYF. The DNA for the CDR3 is TGCGCCAGCAGCTTGGGGTTTGGGAGTCAATCCTACGAGCAGTACTTC.

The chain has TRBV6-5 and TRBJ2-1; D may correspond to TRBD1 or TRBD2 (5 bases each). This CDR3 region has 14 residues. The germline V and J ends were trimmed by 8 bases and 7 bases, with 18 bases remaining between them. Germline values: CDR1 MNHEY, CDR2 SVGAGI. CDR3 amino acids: CASEGPNSKNEQFF. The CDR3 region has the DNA TGTGCCAGCGAGGGGCCTAACAGCAAAAATGAGCAGTTCTTC.

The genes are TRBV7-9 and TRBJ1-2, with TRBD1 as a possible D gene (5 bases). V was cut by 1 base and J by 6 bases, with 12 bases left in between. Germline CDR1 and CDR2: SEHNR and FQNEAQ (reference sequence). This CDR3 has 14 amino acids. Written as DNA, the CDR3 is TGTGCCAGCAGCTTAGGGTGGCAGGGAGATGGCTACACCTTC. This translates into CASSLGWQGDGYTF.

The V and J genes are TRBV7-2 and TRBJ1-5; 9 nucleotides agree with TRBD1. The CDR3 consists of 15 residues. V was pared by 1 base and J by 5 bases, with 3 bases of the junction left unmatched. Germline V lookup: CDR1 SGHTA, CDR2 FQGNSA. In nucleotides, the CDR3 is TGTGCCAGCAGCTTAGGACAGGGGGGCGATCAGCCCCAGCATTTT. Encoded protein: CASSLGQGGDQPQHF.

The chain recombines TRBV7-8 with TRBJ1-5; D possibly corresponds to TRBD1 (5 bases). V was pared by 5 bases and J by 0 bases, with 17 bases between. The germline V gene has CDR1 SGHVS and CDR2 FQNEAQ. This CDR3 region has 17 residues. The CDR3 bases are TGTGCCAGCAGCCCCGTGGGGGGAGTATATAGCAATCAGCCCCAGCATTTT. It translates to CASSPVGGVYSNQPQHF.

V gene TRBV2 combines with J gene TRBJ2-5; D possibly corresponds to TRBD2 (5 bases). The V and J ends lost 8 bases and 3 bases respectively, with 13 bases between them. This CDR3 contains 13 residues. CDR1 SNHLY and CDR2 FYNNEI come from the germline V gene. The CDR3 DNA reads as TGTGCCAGCGGAGGAAGGAAGAAAGAGACCCAGTACTTC. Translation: CASGGRKKETQYF.

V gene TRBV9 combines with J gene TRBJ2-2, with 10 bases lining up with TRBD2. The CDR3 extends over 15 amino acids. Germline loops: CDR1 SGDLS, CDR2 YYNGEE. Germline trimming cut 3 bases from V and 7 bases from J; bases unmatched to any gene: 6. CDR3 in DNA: TGTGCCAGCAGCGCCACCATAGCGGGGGGCGGGGAGCTGTTTTTT. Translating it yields CASSATIAGGGELFF. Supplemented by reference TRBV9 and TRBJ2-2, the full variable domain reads DSGVTQTPKHLITATGQRVTLRCSPRSGDLSVYWYQQSLDQGLQFLIQYYNGEERAKGNILERFSAQQFPDLHSELNLSSLELGDSALYFCASSATIAGGGELFFGEGSRLTVL.

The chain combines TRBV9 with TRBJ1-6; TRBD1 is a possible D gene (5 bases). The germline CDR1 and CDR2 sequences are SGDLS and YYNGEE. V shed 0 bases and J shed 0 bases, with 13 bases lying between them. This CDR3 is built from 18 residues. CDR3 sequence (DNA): TGTGCCAGCAGCGTAGCTACAGGTCCCAGCTCCTATAATTCACCCCTCCACTTT. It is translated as CASSVATGPSSYNSPLHF.

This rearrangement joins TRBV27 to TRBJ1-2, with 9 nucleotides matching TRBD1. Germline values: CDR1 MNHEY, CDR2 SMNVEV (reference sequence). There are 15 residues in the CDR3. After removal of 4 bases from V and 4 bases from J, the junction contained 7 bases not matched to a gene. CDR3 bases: TGTGCCAGCAGTTCCAGGACAGGGGAAATCTATGGCTACACCTTC. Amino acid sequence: CASSSRTGEIYGYTF.

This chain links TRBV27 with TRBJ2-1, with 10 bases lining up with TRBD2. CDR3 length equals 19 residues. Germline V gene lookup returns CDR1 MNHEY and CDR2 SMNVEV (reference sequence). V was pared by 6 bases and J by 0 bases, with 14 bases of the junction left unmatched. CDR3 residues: CASRAYSGGTLSSYNEQFF. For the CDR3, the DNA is TGTGCCAGCAGGGCCTATAGCGGGGGGACCTTAAGCTCCTACAATGAGCAGTTCTTC.

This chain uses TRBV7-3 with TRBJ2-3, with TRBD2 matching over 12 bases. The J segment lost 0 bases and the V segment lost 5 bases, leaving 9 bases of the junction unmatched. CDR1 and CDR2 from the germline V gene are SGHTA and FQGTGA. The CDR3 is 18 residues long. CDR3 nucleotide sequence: TGTGCCAGCAGCCAAATGGCTAGCGGGGGGGCTAGCACAGATACGCAGTATTTT. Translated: CASSQMASGGASTDTQYF.

CDR3: CASSDGAEAFF. In DNA, the CDR3 is TGCGCCAGCTCCGACGGCGCTGAAGCTTTCTTT. The chain combines TRBV10-1 with TRBJ1-1; D not certain. CDR1 and CDR2 from the germline V gene are WNHNN and SYGVQD (reference sequence). Trimming removed 8 bases from V and 6 bases from J, with 10 bases in between. The CDR3 totals 11 residues.

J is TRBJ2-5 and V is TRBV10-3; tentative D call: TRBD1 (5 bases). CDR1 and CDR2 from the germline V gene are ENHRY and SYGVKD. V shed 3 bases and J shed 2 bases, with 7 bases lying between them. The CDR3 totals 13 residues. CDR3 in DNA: TGTGCCATCAGTGAAGGGGCACAAGAGACCCAGTACTTC. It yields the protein CAISEGAQETQYF.

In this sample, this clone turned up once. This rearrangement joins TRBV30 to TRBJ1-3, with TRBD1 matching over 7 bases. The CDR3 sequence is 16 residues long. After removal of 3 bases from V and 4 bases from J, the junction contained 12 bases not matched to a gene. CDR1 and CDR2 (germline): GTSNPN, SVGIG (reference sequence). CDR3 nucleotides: TGTGCCTGGAGCTACAGGGGATCTACGGGAGGAAACACCATATATTTT. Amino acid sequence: CAWSYRGSTGGNTIYF.

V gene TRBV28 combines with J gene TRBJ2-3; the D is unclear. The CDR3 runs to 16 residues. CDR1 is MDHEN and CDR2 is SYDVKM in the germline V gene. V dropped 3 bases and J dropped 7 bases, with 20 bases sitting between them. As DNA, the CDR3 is TGTGCCAGCAGTTTTCAGGAGCCAGGATTTAGTTATACGCAGTATTTT. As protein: CASSFQEPGFSYTQYF.

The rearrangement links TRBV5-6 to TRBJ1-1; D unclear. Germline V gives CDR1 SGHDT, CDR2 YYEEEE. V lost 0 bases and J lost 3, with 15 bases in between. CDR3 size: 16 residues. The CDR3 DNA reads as TGTGCCAGCAGCTTGGTCGTCGGGAGGCCTGACACTGAAGCTTTCTTT. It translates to CASSLVVGRPDTEAFF.

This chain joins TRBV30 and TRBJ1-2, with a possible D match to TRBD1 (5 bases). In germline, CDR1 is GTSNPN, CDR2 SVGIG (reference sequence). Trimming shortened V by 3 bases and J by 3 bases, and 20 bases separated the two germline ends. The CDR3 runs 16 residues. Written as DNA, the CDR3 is TGTGCCTGGAGCGAACTACCCGCAGGGTACGACTATGGCTACACCTTC. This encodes CAWSELPAGYDYGYTF.

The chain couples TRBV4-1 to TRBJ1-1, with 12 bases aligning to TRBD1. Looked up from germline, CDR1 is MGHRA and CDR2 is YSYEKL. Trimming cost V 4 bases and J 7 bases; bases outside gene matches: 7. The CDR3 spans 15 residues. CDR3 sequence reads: CASSPGTGGIREAFF. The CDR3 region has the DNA TGCGCCAGCAGCCCCGGGACAGGGGGCATTCGTGAAGCTTTCTTT.

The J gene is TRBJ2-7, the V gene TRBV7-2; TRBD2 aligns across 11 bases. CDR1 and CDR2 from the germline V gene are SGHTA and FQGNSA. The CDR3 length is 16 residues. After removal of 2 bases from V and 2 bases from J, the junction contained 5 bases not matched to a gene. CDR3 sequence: CASSLRLAGGTYEQYF. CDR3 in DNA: TGTGCCAGCAGCTTACGATTAGCGGGGGGGACCTACGAGCAGTACTTC.

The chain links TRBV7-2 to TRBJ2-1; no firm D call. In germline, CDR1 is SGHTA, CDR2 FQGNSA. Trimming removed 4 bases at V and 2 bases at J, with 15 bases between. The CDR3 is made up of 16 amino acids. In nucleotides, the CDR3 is TGTGCCAGCAGCTATTCCGGCGGCGCAACCTACAATGAGCAGTTCTTC. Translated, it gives CASSYSGGATYNEQFF.

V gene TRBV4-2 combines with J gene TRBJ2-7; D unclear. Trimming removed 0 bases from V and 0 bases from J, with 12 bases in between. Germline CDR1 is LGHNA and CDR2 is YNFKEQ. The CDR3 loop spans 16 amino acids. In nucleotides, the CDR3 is TGTGCCAGCAGCCAAGATATTCTGCGAGGCTCCTACGAGCAGTACTTC. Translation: CASSQDILRGSYEQYF.

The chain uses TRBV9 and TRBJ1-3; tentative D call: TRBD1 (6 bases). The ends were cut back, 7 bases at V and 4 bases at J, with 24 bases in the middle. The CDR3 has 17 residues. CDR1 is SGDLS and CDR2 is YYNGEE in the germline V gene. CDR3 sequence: CASSPASQGRAGNTIYF. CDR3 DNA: TGTGCCAGCTCCCCGGCCTCACAGGGTAGAGCCGGAAACACCATATATTTT.